Presented here are 20 T cell receptor beta chains from one specimen sequenced in a study of regulatory T cells in long-lasting Graves disease. Time point of the sample: newly diagnosed GD, antithyroid drugs for less than 3 months. The authors made the TCR library using RNA they extracted from PBMCs. Building the TCR beta libraries relied on iRepertoire HTBI primers, and CDR3 regions underwent Arm-PCR. TCRdb re-analysed the multiplex PCR reads in MiXCR, keeping a single row per CDR3 protein. The sample has over 350,000 distinct CDR3 sequences, 14% seen once. These records were also assigned to another study, of T cells in Graves' hyperthyroidism and ophthalmopathy.

The sample consisted of peripheral blood mononuclear cells (PBMCs), taken at new diagnosis, from a patient treated with antithyroid drugs. The receptors originated from a woman between 50 and 59 years old with Graves disease.

This clonotype appeared many times. V is TRBV5-1 and J is TRBJ1-1; 8 positions match TRBD1. CDR3 length equals 15 residues. In germline, CDR1 is SGHRS, CDR2 YFSETQ. V trimming: 5 bases; J trimming: 2 bases; junction bases outside the gene matches: 8. The CDR3 region has the DNA TGCGCCAGCAGAAAGGACAGGGCTCAAAACACTGAAGCTTTCTTT. Translating it yields CASRKDRAQNTEAFF.

Many counts were recorded for this clonotype. In DNA form, the CDR3 reads TGTGCCAGCAGTTACGACCGCCGCAAGATGAACACTGAAGCTTTCTTT. Translated, it gives CASSYDRRKMNTEAFF. V is TRBV6-2 or TRBV6-3 and J is TRBJ1-1; D not certain. Germline CDR1 is MNHEY and CDR2 is SVGEGT. The V gene lost 2 bases and the J gene lost 0 bases, with 13 bases spanning the gap. The CDR3 length is 16 residues.

This clonotype showed up many times. V usage is TRBV4-1 and J usage is TRBJ2-7, with 9 nucleotides matching TRBD1. The CDR3 contains 14 residues. The V gene's germline CDR1 is MGHRA and CDR2 YSYEKL. V shed 4 bases and J 2 bases; nucleotides not matched to a gene: 3. The CDR3 DNA is TGCGCCAGCAGCCTCGACAGGGGGGCCTACGAGCAGTACTTC. Encoded protein: CASSLDRGAYEQYF.

This clonotype was observed a few times. The V and J genes are TRBV5-6 and TRBJ2-3; D gene ambiguous. The CDR3 runs to 15 residues. Between the trimmed V and J ends, which lost 4 bases and 0 bases, there was a span of 12 bases. From germline, CDR1 is SGHDT and CDR2 YYEEEE. Written as DNA, the CDR3 is TGTGCCAGCAGCGCCTCCTTGGGGAGCACAGATACGCAGTATTTT. Its translation: CASSASLGSTDTQYF.

This clonotype was detected ten times or more. This chain uses TRBV28 with TRBJ2-2; 8 positions agree with TRBD1. The junction had 5 bases not matched to a gene; V was cut back by 1 base and J by 7 bases. Germline V gene data show CDR1 as MDHEN and CDR2 as SYDVKM. The CDR3 loop spans 15 amino acids. CDR3 bases: TGTGCCAGCAGTTTATCTACAGGGGGAGGCGGGGAGCTGTTTTTT. As protein: CASSLSTGGGGELFF.

As for this clonotype: A read error may explain this, as a much larger clone is one base away. The rearrangement joins TRBV7-8 to TRBJ2-1, with no clear D. The V end lost 5 bases, the J end lost 0 bases, and 17 bases lay between the germline ends. This CDR3 region has 17 residues. Germline CDR1 reads SGHVS; CDR2 reads FQNEAQ. CDR3 residues: CASSPRHYPPSYNEQFF. The CDR3 nucleotides are TGTGCCAGCAGCCCCCGACATTACCCCCCCTCCTACAATGAGCAGTTCTTC.

This clonotype was counted a few times. This chain links TRBV25-1 with TRBJ2-7; D is unresolved. Germline V CDR1 and CDR2: MGHDK, SYGVNS. V was trimmed by 6 bases and J by 6 bases, leaving 18 bases between them. This CDR3 region has 14 residues. The CDR3: CASSHDIYAFEQYF. CDR3 DNA: TGTGCCAGCAGCCATGACATCTACGCCTTCGAGCAGTACTTC.

This clonotype was recorded many times. The CDR3 protein is CASSPAAGEYSNEQFF. The CDR3 DNA follows: TGTGCCAGCTCACCGGCAGCGGGAGAGTATTCCAATGAGCAGTTCTTC. This chain links TRBV18 with TRBJ2-1; 8 bases line up with TRBD2. The CDR3 extends over 16 amino acids. CDR1 is KGHSH, CDR2 LQKENI, per germline. V dropped 3 bases and J dropped 6; count of bases not matched to a gene: 10. The full variable domain, in which reference TRBV18 and TRBJ2-1 provide the parts outside the CDR3, is NAGVMQNPRHLVRRRGQEARLRCSPMKGHSHVYWYRQLPEEGLKFMVYLQKENIIDESGMPKERFSAEFPKEGPSILRIQQVVRGDSAAYFCASSPAAGEYSNEQFFGPGTRLTVL.

In its sample, this clonotype was seen many times. The rearrangement joins TRBV11-2 to TRBJ1-5; tentatively, D is TRBD1 (5 bases). CDR3 length equals 12 residues. Trimming stripped 2 bases from V and 6 bases from J, with 5 bases between. Germline V gives CDR1 SGHAT, CDR2 FQNNGV. The CDR3 spells CASSLQGQPQHF. Here the CDR3 DNA reads TGTGCCAGCAGCTTACAGGGTCAGCCCCAGCATTTT.

The table lists this clonotype with a few counts. The chain employs TRBV4-1 and TRBJ2-1; 8 nucleotides match TRBD2. The ends lost 0 bases at V and 9 bases at J; junction bases unmatched: 7. The germline CDR1 and CDR2 sequences are MGHRA and YSYEKL. The CDR3 sequence is 15 residues long. CDR3: CASSQDVAGLVEQFF. CDR3 coding DNA: TGCGCCAGCAGCCAAGATGTAGCGGGATTAGTTGAGCAGTTCTTC.

This clonotype was seen ten or more times. V gene TRBV7-8 combines with J gene TRBJ1-5; D ambiguous. CDR3 length: 16 amino acids. Germline CDR1 reads SGHVS; CDR2 reads FQNEAQ. Trimming took 1 base from V and 7 from J, leaving 17 bases between them. CDR3 DNA sequence: TGTGCCAGCAGCTTAGGTTCGTTTAGGGTAAGGCAGCCCCAGCATTTT. This translates into CASSLGSFRVRQPQHF.

CDR3: CASSLTMGPTTNEKLFF. DNA for the CDR3: TGTGCCAGCAGCTTAACGATGGGACCCACGACTAATGAAAAACTGTTTTTT. The chain combines TRBV7-3 with TRBJ1-4; a possible D gene is TRBD1 (5 bases). The V and J ends lost 0 bases and 2 bases respectively, with 13 bases between them. The CDR3 consists of 17 residues. Germline V lookup: CDR1 SGHTA, CDR2 FQGTGA.

The chain employs TRBV12-3 or TRBV12-4 and TRBJ2-3; 11 positions match TRBD1. This CDR3 has 16 residues. Trimming took 5 bases from V and 5 from J; bases not matched to a gene: 9. In DNA form, the CDR3 reads TGTGCCAGCAGTCGGAGGGGACAGGGGGGTAGAGATACGCAGTATTTT. Translating it yields CASSRRGQGGRDTQYF.

This clonotype was seen at least ten times. This chain links TRBV20-1 with TRBJ2-7; 8 bases line up with TRBD2. The CDR3 consists of 15 residues. With 3 bases clipped from V and 0 bases from J, the junction kept 7 bases outside the gene matches. CDR1 is DFQATT, CDR2 SNEGSKA, per germline (reference sequence). The chain's CDR3 is CSASPSGSISYEQYF. The CDR3, as DNA: TGCAGTGCTAGCCCAAGCGGGAGTATCTCCTACGAGCAGTACTTC.

The sample holds many counts of this clonotype. The rearrangement links TRBV2 to TRBJ1-2; D gene uncertain. V shed 4 bases and J shed 4 bases, with 10 bases lying between them. In germline, CDR1 is SNHLY, CDR2 FYNNEI. CDR3 length equals 13 residues. As DNA, the CDR3 is TGTGCCAGCAGTGTTCAGGAGGTCTATGGCTACACCTTC. Amino acid sequence: CASSVQEVYGYTF.

This clonotype showed up just once. This rearrangement joins TRBV5-1 to TRBJ2-3; D perhaps matches TRBD2 (6 bases). Germline V lookup: CDR1 SGHRS, CDR2 YFSETQ. The CDR3 length is 13 residues. Trimming pared 3 bases from V and 4 bases from J, leaving 9 bases between. CDR3 DNA sequence: TGCGCCAGCAGCTCCGGGGGATCAGATACGCAGTATTTT. As protein: CASSSGGSDTQYF.

This clonotype was observed at least ten times. This chain connects TRBV20-1 to TRBJ2-1, with D tentatively TRBD2 (5 bases). This CDR3 has 11 residues. Per germline, CDR1 DFQATT and CDR2 SNEGSKA (reference sequence). V was clipped by 6 bases and J by 6 bases, with 9 bases between them. The DNA for the CDR3 is TGCAGTGCCAGGACTCCCAATGAGCAGTTCTTC. Translation gives CSARTPNEQFF.

The DNA for the CDR3 is TGCAGTGCTAGATACAGGGAAGATAGCAATCAGCCCCAGCATTTT. Translated: CSARYREDSNQPQHF. The chain couples TRBV20-1 to TRBJ1-5; the D gene is possibly TRBD1 (6 bases). The CDR3 sequence is 15 residues long. The germline V gene has CDR1 DFQATT and CDR2 SNEGSKA (reference sequence). The V and J ends lost 2 bases and 0 bases respectively, with 11 bases between them.

The chain recombines TRBV7-2 with TRBJ2-1, with TRBD2 matching over 9 bases. The CDR3 extends over 15 amino acids. CDR1 and CDR2 from the germline V gene are SGHTA and FQGNSA. V lost 5 bases to trimming and J lost 10 bases; unmatched junction nucleotides: 12. The CDR3 is CASSLTSGPFWEQFF. The CDR3 nucleotides read TGTGCCAGCAGCCTCACTAGCGGGCCTTTTTGGGAGCAGTTCTTC.

The rearrangement uses TRBV19 and TRBJ1-1; D is uncertain. The CDR3 sequence is 17 residues long. V was shortened by 1 base and J by 0 bases, with 15 bases between the two germline ends. CDR1 is LNHDA and CDR2 is SQIVND in the germline V gene (reference sequence). The CDR3 loop is CASSIVHKHRMNTEAFF. For the CDR3, the DNA is TGTGCCAGTAGTATAGTCCACAAGCATCGGATGAACACTGAAGCTTTCTTT. Full variable domain (rest looked up from reference TRBV19 and TRBJ1-1): DGGITQSPKYLFRKEGQNVTLSCEQNLNHDAMYWYRQDPGQGLRLIYYSQIVNDFQKGDIAEGYSVSREKKESFPLTVTSAQKNPTAFYLCASSIVHKHRMNTEAFFGQGTRLTVV.